The present T cell receptor (beta chain) was sequenced within a study of blood T cells in healthy people across ages. Next came a second PCR, run for about 6 to 12 cycles, which used a sample-barcoded 5' primer along with a J-beta primer mix. One entry per CDR3 protein results from TCRdb running MiXCR on the 5' RACE reads. The sample holds about 930,000 distinct CDR3 sequences, 25% to 35% seen once. Germline CDR1 is MDHEN and CDR2 is SYDVKM. V was cut by 3 bases and J by 3 bases, with 12 bases left in between. CDR3 length: 14 amino acids. The same data also went into a second study, on T cells of mothers and their children. From that paper: Pairs that are related and pairs that are unrelated have TCR recombination output shaped similarly by thymic selection.

The receptor was derived from a woman between 35 and 50 years old in good health. Sequenced input: blood. The chain links TRBV28 to TRBJ2-7; possibly TRBD1 for D (5 bases). The CDR3 DNA sequence: TGTGCCAGCAGTTTGCATCAGGGTCACTACGAGCAGTACTTC. Protein sequence: CASSLHQGHYEQYF.